Listed here are 2 T cell receptor beta chains from one sample, sequenced in a study of blood T cell repertoires in COVID-19. The data were produced by immunoSEQ multiplex PCR, yet TCRdb's version contains in-frame clones alone and is incomplete. The data hold approximately 120,000 clones, with about 80% observed a single time. Sequenced input: peripheral blood. The source of these receptors is a woman between 50 and 59 years old with acute or convalescent COVID-19.

The gene calls are TRBV6-6 and TRBJ2-5, with 11 bases matching TRBD2. V gave up 4 bases and J gave up 2 bases; unmatched junction bases: 3. CDR3 size: 15 residues. Germline V gene lookup returns CDR1 MNHNY and CDR2 SVGAGI (reference sequence). The CDR3 nucleotides read TGTGCCAGCAGTTCCCGACTAGCGGGGCAAGAGACCCAGTACTTC. This translates into CASSSRLAGQETQYF.

The V gene is TRBV5-4, the J gene TRBJ2-1, with TRBD1 matching over 7 bases. The CDR3 has 15 amino acids. The ends lost 4 bases at V and 0 bases at J; junction bases unmatched: 4. CDR1 SGHNT and CDR2 YYREEE come from the germline V gene (reference sequence). As DNA, the CDR3 is TGTGCCAGCAGCCAAGACAGGGTCTCCTACAATGAGCAGTTCTTC. Its translation: CASSQDRVSYNEQFF.